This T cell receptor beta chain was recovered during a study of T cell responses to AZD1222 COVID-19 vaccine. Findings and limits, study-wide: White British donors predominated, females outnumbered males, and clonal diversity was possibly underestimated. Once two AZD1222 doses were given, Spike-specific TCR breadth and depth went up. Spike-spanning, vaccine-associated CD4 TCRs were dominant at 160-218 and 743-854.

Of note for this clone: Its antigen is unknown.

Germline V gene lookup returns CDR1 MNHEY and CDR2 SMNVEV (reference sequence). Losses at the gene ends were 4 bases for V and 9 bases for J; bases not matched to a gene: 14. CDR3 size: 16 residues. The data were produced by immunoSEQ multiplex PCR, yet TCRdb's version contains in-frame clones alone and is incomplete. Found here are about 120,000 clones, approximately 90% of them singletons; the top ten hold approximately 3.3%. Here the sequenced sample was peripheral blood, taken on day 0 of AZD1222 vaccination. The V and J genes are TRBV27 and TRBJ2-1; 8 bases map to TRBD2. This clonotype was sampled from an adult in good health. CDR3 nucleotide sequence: TGTGCCAGCAGTTCGCCAGGGACTAGATTTCAGGGTGAGCAGTTCTTC. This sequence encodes CASSSPGTRFQGEQFF.